This TCR beta chain was identified in a study of blood T cells in healthy people across ages. The study, taken as a whole, reports: Age showed a roughly linear inverse relationship with TCR beta diversity per million T cells. Aged donors had fewer naive CD4+ cells and lower diversity than long-lived donors.

This clonotype showed up just a few times. Its specificity is not known. V was trimmed by 4 bases and J by 0 bases, leaving 9 bases between them. The CDR3 covers 14 residues. Germline V gene sequence: CDR1 LGHDT, CDR2 YNNKEL (reference sequence). The use of a sample-barcoded 5' primer and a J-beta primer mix characterized a second PCR of about 6 to 12 cycles. TCRdb reprocessed the 5' RACE reads via MiXCR and lists one record per CDR3 protein. The sample holds fewer than 750,000 distinct CDR3 sequences, roughly half seen once. This chain joins TRBV3-1 and TRBJ1-1; D gene uncertain. The sequencing sample was made of blood. The TCR comes from a woman older than 75 in good health. The DNA for the CDR3 is TGTGCCAGCAGCCCACAGCTCATGAACACTGAAGCTTTCTTT. Its translation is CASSPQLMNTEAFF.